This T cell receptor beta chain was identified during a study of beta chain features in type 1 diabetes. Study context: On cell yields, gender and age, patients and healthy donors were similar.

All of the isolated RNA was reverse transcribed, so expressed TCRB transcripts were sequenced. TCRdb keeps only in-frame clones here, not all; method: immunoSEQ multiplex PCR. The sample records 250,000 to 300,000 clones, roughly an eighth being singletons. For this clone: Its antigen is not known.

Whole-study findings and limits: Among patients with Type 1 diabetes, TCRB CDR3s were moderately but significantly shorter in every one of the four CD4+ subsets. No resolution was reached here on whether HLA type influences TCRB rearrangement.

This clonotype was obtained from a man aged 25 to 40 with type 1 diabetes. Sample: naive CD4+ T cells from blood.

DNA of the CDR3: TGTGCCAGCAGCTCCGGTCGGCTAGCGGGAAAGGAGCAGTACTTC. Translating gives CASSSGRLAGKEQYF. V and J are TRBV7-9 and TRBJ2-7; the match to TRBD2 covers 9 bases. The CDR3 is 15 residues long. Losses at the gene ends were 4 bases for V and 7 bases for J; bases not matched to a gene: 11. Per germline, CDR1 SEHNR and CDR2 FQNEAQ (reference sequence).